This T cell receptor beta chain emerged from a study of a mutant IDH1 vaccine in newly diagnosed glioma (dated by TCRdb to the early 2020s). For the study in its entirety: Vaccination was initiated 4-6 weeks after radiotherapy alone, or concurrently with temozolomide cycles in the chemotherapy-containing groups. The week-35 safety follow-up was designated visit V12, and the week-47 end of study was designated visit V13. Longitudinal TCRB deep sequencing was performed for about two dozen treated patients wherever samples were available for exploratory analyses. Of the roughly 30 treated patients, approximately 62% were male and 37.5% were female, and the mean age was 40.4 years. Six visits were used for peripheral blood collection: V03 (baseline), V05, V07, V10, V12 and V13. Before enrollment, patients had received standard therapy of radiotherapy alone, temozolomide alone, or radiochemotherapy with temozolomide; most received the combination. General findings and caveats noted by the study authors: The authors stated that sample limitations prevented analyses of patient blood samples from being reproduced. Immune responses induced by the vaccine were seen in over 90% of patients across multiple MHC alleles. Changes in the top peripheral T cell clonotypes picked up by TCRB sequencing did not appear to be linked to pseudoprogression. Availability determined which PBMC samples were chosen for TCRB deep sequencing.

To prepare the library, the immunoSEQ multiplex PCR assay was applied. Following the manufacturer's protocol, the hsTCRB Kit was used to amplify rearranged TCR beta chain sequences. An Illumina MiSeq was used to sequence the TCRB libraries. In the original analysis: The proprietary platform of the kit vendor was used for demultiplexing, trimming and gene mapping. Sourced from immuneACCESS, this table was stored by TCRdb with only in-frame sequences that have V and J called. A share of the clones is absent; for the studies checked, an unresolved V gene accounts for under half, and the remainder has no known explanation. The D gene and trimming were derived from the DNA, and the V and J assignments and clone size from that table. For this sample the table gives approximately 100,000 clones, of which approximately 89% were detected only once. Of the sample, over 0.7% is held by the ten largest clones.

According to the study, the label for this sample's time point signals: week 47, end of study. Every vaccine dose consisted of 300 ug of a 20-mer mutant IDH1 peptide in Montanide, administered subcutaneously together with topical imiquimod. Patients were given eight vaccinations, in weeks 1, 3, 5, 7, 11, 15, 19 and 23, which matched visits V03 through V10. Newly diagnosed WHO grade 3 or 4 IDH1-mutant astrocytomas showing loss of nuclear ATRX were present in the donors. The samples were drawn from NOA16, a multicentre, single-arm, open-label phase I trial in Germany that tested a mutant IDH1 peptide vaccine in humans for the first time. The DNeasy Blood and Tissue Kit was used to extract genomic DNA from EDTA blood for TCRB sequencing. In regard to this clone: Which antigen it targets is not known. No base quality values were provided; no much bigger clone lies one nucleotide off.

From the germline V gene (reference sequence), CDR1 is SEHNR and CDR2 is FQNEAQ. V is pared back by 1 base and J by 1 base, with 13 bases lying between the germline termini. The CDR3 measures 17 amino acids from cysteine to phenylalanine. Only the CDR3 region is kept as DNA, spanning 51 bases read in frame from base 1. The receptor chain draws on TRBV7-9 and TRBJ2-2; TRBD2 is a possible D gene, resting on 5 matching bases. This sequence was found in a woman between 50 and 59 years old with glioma. The source material was PBMCs, sampled from a glioma patient whose treatment included an IDH1 peptide vaccine. In nucleotides, the sequence is TGTGCCAGCAGCTTAGATAGGCTAGCCGAGAACACCGGGGAGCTGTTTTTT. Its protein is CASSLDRLAENTGELFF.